This T cell receptor beta chain was sequenced for a study of blood T cell repertoires in COVID-19. Study overall: Sites across the United States, Italy and Spain contributed samples from acute and convalescent COVID-19. Nucleic acid was either cDNA or gDNA, and it came from T cells, B-cell-depleted T cells, or PBMCs.

As processed by the authors: It was from reference gene primer amplification that nucleated cell counts were estimated. Generated by immunoSEQ multiplex PCR, the TCRdb table keeps only in-frame clones and is missing some. V and J calls and clone size are copied from that table; D and trimming were computed from the DNA. This repertoire shows under 200,000 clones, around four fifths found once; its top ten account for under 0.95%. Sequences were obtained from peripheral blood. The sequence came from a man in his sixties with COVID-19, enrolled during active disease.

This chain's CDR3 is CASSLQGARNQPQHF. The CDR3, as DNA: TGCGCCAGCAGCTTACAGGGGGCTAGAAATCAGCCCCAGCATTTT. The chain employs TRBV5-1 and TRBJ1-5, with 9 bases fitting TRBD1. The CDR3 length is 15 residues. V dropped 2 bases and J dropped 4; count of bases not matched to a gene: 4. Germline V gives CDR1 SGHRS, CDR2 YFSETQ.